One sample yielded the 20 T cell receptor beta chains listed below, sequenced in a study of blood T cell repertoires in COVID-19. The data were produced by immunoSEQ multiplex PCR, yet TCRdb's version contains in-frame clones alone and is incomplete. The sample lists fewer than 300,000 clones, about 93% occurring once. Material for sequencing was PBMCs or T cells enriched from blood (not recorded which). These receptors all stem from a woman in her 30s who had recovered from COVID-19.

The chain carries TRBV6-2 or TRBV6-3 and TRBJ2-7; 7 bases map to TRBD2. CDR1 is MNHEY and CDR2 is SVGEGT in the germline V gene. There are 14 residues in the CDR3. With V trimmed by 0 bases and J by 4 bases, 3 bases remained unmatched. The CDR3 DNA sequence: TGTGCCAGCAGTTACTCGGCGGGAGCTTACGAGCAGTACTTC. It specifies CASSYSAGAYEQYF.

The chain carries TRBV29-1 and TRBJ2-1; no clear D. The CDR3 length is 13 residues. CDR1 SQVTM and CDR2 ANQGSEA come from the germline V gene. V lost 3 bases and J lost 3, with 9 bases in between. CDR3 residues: CSVDSPIYNEQFF. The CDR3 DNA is TGCAGCGTTGATTCCCCTATCTACAATGAGCAGTTCTTC.

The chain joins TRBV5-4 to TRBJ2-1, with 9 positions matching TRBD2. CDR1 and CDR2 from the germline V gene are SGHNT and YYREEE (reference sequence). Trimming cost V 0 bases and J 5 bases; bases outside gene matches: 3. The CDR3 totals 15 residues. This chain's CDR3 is CASSLVAGVHNEQFF. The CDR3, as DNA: TGTGCCAGCAGCTTGGTAGCGGGAGTCCACAATGAGCAGTTCTTC.

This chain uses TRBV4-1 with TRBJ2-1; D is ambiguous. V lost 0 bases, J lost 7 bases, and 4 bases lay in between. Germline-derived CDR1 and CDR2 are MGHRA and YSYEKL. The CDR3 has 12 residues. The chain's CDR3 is CASSQDVNEQFF. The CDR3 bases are TGCGCCAGCAGCCAAGATGTAAATGAGCAGTTCTTC.

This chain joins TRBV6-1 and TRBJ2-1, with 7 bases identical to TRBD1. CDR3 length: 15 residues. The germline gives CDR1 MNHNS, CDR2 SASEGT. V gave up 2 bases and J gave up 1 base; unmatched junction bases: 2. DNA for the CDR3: TGTGCCAGCAGTGAATCACAGGGGTCCTACAATGAGCAGTTCTTC. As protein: CASSESQGSYNEQFF.

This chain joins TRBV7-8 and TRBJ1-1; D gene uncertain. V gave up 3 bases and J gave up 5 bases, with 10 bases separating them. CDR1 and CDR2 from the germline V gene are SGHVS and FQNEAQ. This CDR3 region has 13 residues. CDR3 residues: CASSFGEITEAFF. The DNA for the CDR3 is TGTGCCAGCAGCTTCGGGGAGATTACTGAAGCTTTCTTT.

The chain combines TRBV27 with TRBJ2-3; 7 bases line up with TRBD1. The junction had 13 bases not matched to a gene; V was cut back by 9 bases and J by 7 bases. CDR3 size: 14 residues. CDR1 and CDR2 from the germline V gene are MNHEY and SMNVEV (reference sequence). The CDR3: CARTERTGKHTQYF. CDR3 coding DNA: TGTGCCAGGACCGAGCGGACAGGTAAACATACGCAGTATTTT.

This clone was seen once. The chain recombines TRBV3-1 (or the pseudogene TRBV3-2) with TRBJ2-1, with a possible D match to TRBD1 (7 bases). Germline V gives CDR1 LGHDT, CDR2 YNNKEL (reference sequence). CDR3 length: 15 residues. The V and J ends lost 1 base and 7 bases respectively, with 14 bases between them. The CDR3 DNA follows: TGTGCCAGCAGCCAAGGCGGGACAGCAATTAATGAGCAGTTCTTC. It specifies CASSQGGTAINEQFF.

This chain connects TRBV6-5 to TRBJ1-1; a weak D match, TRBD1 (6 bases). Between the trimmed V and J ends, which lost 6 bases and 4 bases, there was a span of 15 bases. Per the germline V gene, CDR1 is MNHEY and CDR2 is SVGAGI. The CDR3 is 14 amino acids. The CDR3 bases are TGTGCCAGCAGAACAGGGACGTTGGGCACTGAAGCTTTCTTT. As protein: CASRTGTLGTEAFF.

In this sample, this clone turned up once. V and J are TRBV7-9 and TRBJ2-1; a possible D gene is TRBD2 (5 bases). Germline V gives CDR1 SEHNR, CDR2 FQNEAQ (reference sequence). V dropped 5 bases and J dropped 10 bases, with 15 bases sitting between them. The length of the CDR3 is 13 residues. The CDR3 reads CASSPDPGWEQFF. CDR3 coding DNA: TGTGCCAGCAGCCCAGACCCGGGGTGGGAGCAGTTCTTC.

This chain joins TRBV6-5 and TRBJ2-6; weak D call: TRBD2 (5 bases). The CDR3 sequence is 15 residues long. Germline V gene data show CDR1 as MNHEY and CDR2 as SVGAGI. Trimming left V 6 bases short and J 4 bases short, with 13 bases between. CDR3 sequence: CASRERTPGANVLTF. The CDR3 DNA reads TGTGCCAGCAGGGAGCGGACCCCGGGGGCCAACGTCCTGACTTTC.

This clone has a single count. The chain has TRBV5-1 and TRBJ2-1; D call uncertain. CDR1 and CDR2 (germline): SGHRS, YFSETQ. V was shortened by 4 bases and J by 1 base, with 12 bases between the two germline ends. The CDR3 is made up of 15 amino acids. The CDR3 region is CASSEALQSYNEQFF. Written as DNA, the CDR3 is TGCGCCAGCAGCGAGGCACTTCAATCCTACAATGAGCAGTTCTTC.

CDR3 nucleotides: TGTGCCAGCAGTACCCAGACAGGCTACAATCAGCCCCAGCATTTT. Protein: CASSTQTGYNQPQHF. The V call is TRBV28, the J call TRBJ1-5; a weak D match, TRBD1 (6 bases). Germline values: CDR1 MDHEN, CDR2 SYDVKM. This CDR3 region has 15 residues. The V gene lost 5 bases and the J gene lost 3 bases, with 14 bases spanning the gap.

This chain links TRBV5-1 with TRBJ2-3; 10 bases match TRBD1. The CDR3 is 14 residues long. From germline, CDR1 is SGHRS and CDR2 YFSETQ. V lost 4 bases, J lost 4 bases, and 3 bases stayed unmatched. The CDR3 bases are TGCGCCAGCAGCCCGGGACAGGGGTCAGATACGCAGTATTTT. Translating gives CASSPGQGSDTQYF.

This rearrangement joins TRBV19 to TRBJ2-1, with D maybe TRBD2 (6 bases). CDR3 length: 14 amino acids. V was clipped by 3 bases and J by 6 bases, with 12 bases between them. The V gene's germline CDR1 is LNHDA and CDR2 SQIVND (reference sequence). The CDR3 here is CASSIVGSGNEQFF. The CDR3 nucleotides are TGTGCCAGTAGTATTGTCGGGAGTGGCAATGAGCAGTTCTTC. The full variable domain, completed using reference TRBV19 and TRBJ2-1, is DGGITQSPKYLFRKEGQNVTLSCEQNLNHDAMYWYRQDPGQGLRLIYYSQIVNDFQKGDIAEGYSVSREKKESFPLTVTSAQKNPTAFYLCASSIVGSGNEQFFGPGTRLTVL.

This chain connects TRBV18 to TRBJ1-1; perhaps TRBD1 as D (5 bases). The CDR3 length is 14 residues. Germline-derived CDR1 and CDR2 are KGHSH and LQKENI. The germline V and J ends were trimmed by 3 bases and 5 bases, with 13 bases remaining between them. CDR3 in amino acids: CASSPSRDGTEAFF. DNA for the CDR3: TGTGCCAGCTCACCCTCCAGGGATGGAACTGAAGCTTTCTTT.

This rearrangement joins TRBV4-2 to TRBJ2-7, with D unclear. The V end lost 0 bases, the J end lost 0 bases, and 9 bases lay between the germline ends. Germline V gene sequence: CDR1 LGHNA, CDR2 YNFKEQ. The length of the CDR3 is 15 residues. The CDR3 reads CASSQEGSFSYEQYF. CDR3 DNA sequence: TGTGCCAGCAGCCAAGAAGGTAGCTTCTCCTACGAGCAGTACTTC.

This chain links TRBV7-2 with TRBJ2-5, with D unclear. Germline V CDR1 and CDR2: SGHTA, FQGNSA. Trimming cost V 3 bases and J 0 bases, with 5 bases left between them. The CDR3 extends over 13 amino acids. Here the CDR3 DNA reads TGTGCCAGCAGCTTGCCTAACCAAGAGACCCAGTACTTC. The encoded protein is CASSLPNQETQYF.

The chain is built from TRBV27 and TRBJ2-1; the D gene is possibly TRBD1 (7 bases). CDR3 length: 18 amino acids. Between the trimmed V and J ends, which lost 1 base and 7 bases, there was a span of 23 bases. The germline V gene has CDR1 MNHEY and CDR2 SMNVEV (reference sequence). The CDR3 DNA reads TGTGCCAGCAGTTTATTATCATCCGGGAGACAGGGAACTAATGAGCAGTTCTTC. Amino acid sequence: CASSLLSSGRQGTNEQFF.

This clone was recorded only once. In DNA form, the CDR3 reads TGTGCCAGCTCACCGATCGGGCTAGCGGTTAGCTACAATGAGCAGTTCTTC. Translated, it gives CASSPIGLAVSYNEQFF. J is TRBJ2-1 and V is TRBV18, with 7 bases aligning to TRBD2. Germline V CDR1 and CDR2: KGHSH, LQKENI. This CDR3 is built from 17 residues. J was trimmed by 3 bases and V by 3 bases; bases with no gene match: 11.